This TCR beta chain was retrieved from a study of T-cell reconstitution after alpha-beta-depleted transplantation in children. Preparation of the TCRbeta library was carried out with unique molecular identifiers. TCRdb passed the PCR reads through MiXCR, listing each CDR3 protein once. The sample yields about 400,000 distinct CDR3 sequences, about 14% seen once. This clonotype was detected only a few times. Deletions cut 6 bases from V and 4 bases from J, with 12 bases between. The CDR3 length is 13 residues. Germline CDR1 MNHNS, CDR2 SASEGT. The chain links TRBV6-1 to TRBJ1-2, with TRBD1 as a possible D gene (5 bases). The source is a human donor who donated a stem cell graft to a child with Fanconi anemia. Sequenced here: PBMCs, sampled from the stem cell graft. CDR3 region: CASREMGGYGYTF. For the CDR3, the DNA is TGTGCCAGCAGAGAGATGGGGGGCTATGGCTACACCTTC.